These 26 T cell receptor beta chains were all obtained from the same sample, sequenced in a study of cytomegalovirus exposure and HLA in healthy donors (TCRdb year 2017). The library relied on the immunoSEQ multiplex PCR assay. A mixture of 60 forward primers for TCR Vbeta segments and 13 reverse primers for TCR Jbeta segments was used in the multiplex PCR. TCRdb's version of the immuneACCESS table is confined to in-frame rearrangements and falls short of the full clone set. An unresolved V gene accounts for under half of the shortfall where checked; the remainder is of unknown origin. The sample's records list some 160,000 clones. The ten largest clones take up 2.1% of the sample. The sequencing sample was made of PBMCs. The receptors were gathered from a man aged 25-45 years in good health and CMV-seronegative.

The chain uses TRBV2 and TRBJ2-7; 8 nucleotides match TRBD1. This CDR3 spans 14 amino acids. Germline CDR1 SNHLY, CDR2 FYNNEI. V was clipped by 6 bases and J by 0 bases; unmatched bases: 4. This CDR3 is CASRNRGISYEQYF. CDR3 nucleotide sequence: TGTGCCAGCAGGAACAGGGGGATCTCCTACGAGCAGTACTTC.

J is TRBJ2-3 and V is TRBV7-3; D perhaps matches TRBD1 (5 bases). This CDR3 region has 12 residues. Germline lookup yields CDR1 SGHTA and CDR2 FQGTGA. V lost 5 bases and J 6 bases, leaving 9 bases between the germline ends. In DNA form, the CDR3 reads TGTGCCAGCAGCCCAGGGTCGGATACGCAGTATTTT. It encodes CASSPGSDTQYF. Supplemented by reference TRBV7-3 and TRBJ2-3, the full variable domain reads GAGVSQTPSNKVTEKGKYVELRCDPISGHTALYWYRQSLGQGPEFLIYFQGTGAADDSGLPNDRFFAVRPEGSVSTLKIQRTERGDSAVYLCASSPGSDTQYFGPGTRLTVL.

The chain employs TRBV5-4 and TRBJ2-3; tentatively, D is TRBD1 (6 bases). CDR1 SGHNT and CDR2 YYREEE come from the germline V gene (reference sequence). This CDR3 has 17 residues. V lost 2 bases to trimming and J lost 2 bases, with 18 bases between them. The CDR3 region is CASSFHQGTQVTDTQYF. The CDR3 DNA is TGTGCCAGCAGCTTCCACCAGGGGACGCAAGTCACAGATACGCAGTATTTT.

The chain carries TRBV27 and TRBJ2-2, with D tentatively TRBD1 (6 bases). The CDR3 consists of 13 residues. From germline, CDR1 is MNHEY and CDR2 SMNVEV (reference sequence). Trimming removed 4 bases at V and 6 bases at J, with 9 bases between. The DNA of the CDR3 is TGTGCCAGCAGTTGGGCAGGGGCCGGGGAGCTGTTTTTT. Translation gives CASSWAGAGELFF.

The rearrangement links TRBV6-1 to TRBJ2-2; D possibly corresponds to TRBD1 (5 bases). The CDR3 covers 15 residues. Germline CDR1 MNHNS, CDR2 SASEGT. Trimming pared 5 bases from V and 0 bases from J, leaving 10 bases between. The CDR3 DNA follows: TGTGCCAGCAGTCCCAGGGCTACGAACACCGGGGAGCTGTTTTTT. Amino acids: CASSPRATNTGELFF.

V usage is TRBV10-3 and J usage is TRBJ1-3; TRBD1 agrees at 8 bases. J lost 0 bases, V lost 4 bases, and 5 bases had no gene match. CDR1 ENHRY and CDR2 SYGVKD come from the germline V gene. This CDR3 is built from 16 residues. The CDR3 sequence: CAISVRQGSSGNTIYF. In nucleotides, the CDR3 is TGTGCCATCAGTGTACGACAGGGGAGCTCTGGAAACACCATATATTTT.

V is TRBV5-4 and J is TRBJ2-6; D remains unclear. This CDR3 region has 15 residues. V dropped 2 bases and J dropped 1 base, with 7 bases sitting between them. Per germline, CDR1 SGHNT and CDR2 YYREEE (reference sequence). In nucleotides, the CDR3 is TGTGCCAGCAGCTTATCTCTTTCTGGGGCCAACGTCCTGACTTTC. Protein sequence: CASSLSLSGANVLTF.

V usage is TRBV6-1 and J usage is TRBJ2-3, with 7 bases fitting TRBD2. Germline V gives CDR1 MNHNS, CDR2 SASEGT. The ends lost 4 bases at V and 4 bases at J; junction bases unmatched: 11. The CDR3 has 16 amino acids. The CDR3 loop is CASSVGTSGGPDTQYF. DNA of the CDR3: TGTGCCAGCAGTGTTGGGACGTCGGGAGGTCCAGATACGCAGTATTTT.

The gene calls are TRBV27 and TRBJ2-2, with a weak D call TRBD2 (6 bases). Germline CDR1 and CDR2: MNHEY and SMNVEV (reference sequence). V lost 1 base and J lost 0, with 21 bases in between. There are 20 residues in the CDR3. Here the CDR3 DNA reads TGTGCCAGCAGTTTATTGCCAGGTGATTCGGGGGTCGCGAACACCGGGGAGCTGTTTTTT. Translation gives CASSLLPGDSGVANTGELFF.

The chain uses TRBV7-2 and TRBJ2-3, with TRBD1 matching over 7 bases. Losses at the gene ends were 8 bases for V and 6 bases for J; bases not matched to a gene: 11. There are 14 residues in the CDR3. Germline V lookup: CDR1 SGHTA, CDR2 FQGNSA. This CDR3 is CASADQGVFDTQYF. As DNA, the CDR3 is TGTGCCAGCGCAGACCAGGGGGTGTTCGATACGCAGTATTTT.

The chain couples TRBV18 to TRBJ1-2; no firm D call. Germline V gives CDR1 KGHSH, CDR2 LQKENI. This CDR3 is built from 14 residues. The ends were cut back, 3 bases at V and 1 base at J, with 9 bases in the middle. CDR3 sequence: CASSPRGFNYGYTF. The CDR3 region has the DNA TGTGCCAGCTCACCTCGCGGGTTTAACTATGGCTACACCTTC.

CDR3: CSVFPGTEGTQYF. The CDR3 DNA reads TGCAGCGTTTTCCCCGGGACAGAGGGGACCCAGTACTTC. This chain links TRBV29-1 with TRBJ2-5; 7 nucleotides match TRBD1. The CDR3 is 13 residues long. Germline V CDR1 and CDR2: SQVTM, ANQGSEA. The V and J ends lost 5 bases and 7 bases, in that order; junction bases with no gene match: 10.

The chain couples TRBV19 to TRBJ1-1; D gene unclear. The CDR3 covers 13 residues. The V end lost 1 base, the J end lost 2 bases, and 5 bases lay between the germline ends. The V gene's germline CDR1 is LNHDA and CDR2 SQIVND (reference sequence). This CDR3 is CASSIGSNTEAFF. In DNA form, the CDR3 reads TGTGCCAGTAGTATAGGCAGTAACACTGAAGCTTTCTTT.

In DNA form, the CDR3 reads TGTGCCAGCAGCTTCGGCGGGAATCGTCCCCAGCATTTT. Its translation: CASSFGGNRPQHF. V and J are TRBV5-4 and TRBJ1-5; D unresolved. The CDR3 consists of 13 residues. CDR1 and CDR2 (germline): SGHNT, YYREEE (reference sequence). The V gene lost 2 bases and the J gene lost 10 bases, with 13 bases spanning the gap.

This sequence joins TRBV5-1 and TRBJ1-1; TRBD1 is a possible D gene (5 bases). CDR3 size: 13 residues. V lost 4 bases and J lost 6, with 13 bases in between. Germline V gives CDR1 SGHRS, CDR2 YFSETQ. Written as DNA, the CDR3 is TGCGCCAGCAGCGTCAGCAGGGCGTCTGAAGCTTTCTTT. Protein: CASSVSRASEAFF.

The chain is built from TRBV29-1 and TRBJ2-2; 13 nucleotides match TRBD2. The CDR3 runs to 16 residues. The V gene end was trimmed by 5 bases and the J gene end by 4 bases; junction bases not matched to a gene: 7. CDR1 and CDR2 from the germline V gene are SQVTM and ANQGSEA. The CDR3 here is CSVLTSGRGGTGELFF. In DNA form, the CDR3 reads TGCAGCGTTCTCACTAGCGGGAGGGGGGGCACCGGGGAGCTGTTTTTT.

This CDR3 is CASSLRAKNEAFF. The CDR3 DNA is TGTGCCAGCAGCTTGAGGGCCAAGAACGAAGCTTTCTTT. The rearrangement links TRBV7-8 to TRBJ1-1; D is undetermined. Germline values: CDR1 SGHVS, CDR2 FQNEAQ. The CDR3 totals 13 residues. Trimming pared 3 bases from V and 8 bases from J, leaving 13 bases between.

J is TRBJ2-5 and V is TRBV6-4; TRBD1 matches 8 bases. Germline CDR1 is MRHNA and CDR2 is SNTAGT. J was trimmed by 5 bases and V by 4 bases; bases with no gene match: 3. The CDR3 extends over 13 amino acids. CDR3: CASSATGGETQYF. The CDR3 DNA is TGTGCCAGCAGTGCCACAGGGGGGGAGACCCAGTACTTC.

Concerning this clone: Other DNA sequences within the sample encode an identical CDR3. The CDR3 is CASSGQGVEAFF. In DNA form, the CDR3 reads TGTGCCAGCAGTGGACAGGGAGTTGAAGCTTTCTTT. V and J are TRBV2 and TRBJ1-1; 7 bases fit TRBD1. Per germline, CDR1 SNHLY and CDR2 FYNNEI. V lost 4 bases to trimming and J lost 7 bases; unmatched junction nucleotides: 3. The CDR3 contains 12 residues. Based on the CDR3 plus reference TRBV2 and TRBJ1-1, the full variable domain is EPEVTQTPSHQVTQMGQEVILRCVPISNHLYFYWYRQILGQKVEFLVSFYNNEISEKSEIFDDQFSVERPDGSNFTLKIRSTKLEDSAMYFCASSGQGVEAFFGQGTRLTVV.

The rearrangement uses TRBV19 and TRBJ2-1, with a possible D match to TRBD2 (6 bases). This CDR3 contains 16 residues. Trimming took 6 bases from V and 0 from J, leaving 15 bases between them. The germline V gene encodes CDR1 LNHDA and CDR2 SQIVND (reference sequence). The DNA for the CDR3 is TGTGCCAGTAGCCTCGTGGGAGCGGGCTCCTACAATGAGCAGTTCTTC. Translation: CASSLVGAGSYNEQFF.

This chain uses TRBV19 with TRBJ1-5; TRBD1 matches 7 bases. There are 14 residues in the CDR3. V was clipped by 6 bases and J by 6 bases; unmatched bases: 8. Germline V gene data show CDR1 as LNHDA and CDR2 as SQIVND (reference sequence). The CDR3 DNA is TGTGCCAGTAGCGACTCAGGGGGATTTCAGCCCCAGCATTTT. This codes for CASSDSGGFQPQHF.

The chain uses TRBV5-6 and TRBJ2-3, with 7 positions matching TRBD2. This CDR3 region has 15 residues. Trimming cost V 4 bases and J 4 bases; bases outside gene matches: 9. Germline CDR1 is SGHDT and CDR2 is YYEEEE. The CDR3 loop is CASSLLRERADTQYF. The CDR3 DNA reads as TGTGCCAGCAGCCTCCTGCGGGAGAGGGCAGATACGCAGTATTTT.

The chain carries TRBV7-2 and TRBJ2-3; 11 positions agree with TRBD2. J was trimmed by 4 bases and V by 5 bases; bases with no gene match: 2. Looked up from germline, CDR1 is SGHTA and CDR2 is FQGNSA. The CDR3 is 14 amino acids. CDR3 DNA: TGTGCCAGCAGCACTAGCGGGAGACCAGATACGCAGTATTTT. Amino acids: CASSTSGRPDTQYF.

The chain has TRBV5-4 and TRBJ1-2, with D unclear. This CDR3 spans 14 amino acids. Looked up from germline, CDR1 is SGHNT and CDR2 is YYREEE (reference sequence). The V end was cut by 1 base, the J end by 7 bases, with 14 bases between. DNA for the CDR3: TGTGCCAGCAGCTTGAAGTATGCAACAGTTGGCTACACCTTC. Translated: CASSLKYATVGYTF.

The V call is TRBV5-1, the J call TRBJ2-5, with a tentative D call TRBD1 (6 bases). Germline CDR1 reads SGHRS; CDR2 reads YFSETQ. V was shortened by 2 bases and J by 4 bases, with 15 bases between the two germline ends. The CDR3 length is 15 residues. CDR3 nucleotide sequence: TGCGCCAGCAGCTTTGACAGGCCCAGGGGAGAGACCCAGTACTTC. Protein product: CASSFDRPRGETQYF.

The chain recombines TRBV7-9 with TRBJ2-7; D is unresolved. The CDR3 has 11 residues. In germline, CDR1 is SEHNR, CDR2 FQNEAQ (reference sequence). With 6 bases removed from V and 5 bases from J, the gap between germline ends came to 8 bases. The CDR3 here is CASRTQDEQYF. The CDR3 DNA is TGTGCCAGCAGAACTCAGGACGAGCAGTACTTC. The entire variable domain, with the rest obtained from reference TRBV7-9 and TRBJ2-7, is as follows: DTGVSQNPRHKITKRGQNVTFRCDPISEHNRLYWYRQTLGQGPEFLTYFQNEAQLEKSRLLSDRFSAERPKGSFSTLEIQRTEQGDSAMYLCASRTQDEQYFGPGTRLTVT.